This T cell receptor beta chain came from a study of cytomegalovirus exposure and HLA in healthy donors. Trimming at V came to 5 bases and at J to 4 bases, leaving 3 bases not matched to a gene. The CDR3 is 13 residues long. The V gene's germline CDR1 is SEHNR and CDR2 FQNEAQ (reference sequence). Of note for this clone: Its antigen is unknown.

The PCR was carried out with 60 Vbeta primers and 13 Jbeta primers. Sequencing used immunoSEQ multiplex PCR; TCRdb keeps in-frame clones, though not all of them. This sample yields about 150,000 clones, of which more than 70% are seen a single time; 3% to 3.5% belongs to the top ten. Study-level findings and limits: In a later analysis, parvovirus B19, influenza, CMV and Epstein-Barr virus appeared linked to several top co-occurrence clusters. Trimming of TCR beta V- and J-genes showed a link, identified in a later analysis, to a missense DCLRE1C variant.

This chain links TRBV7-9 with TRBJ1-1; 8 bases agree with TRBD1. This clonotype was obtained from a man aged 40-50 years in good health and CMV-seronegative. Sequencing was done on a sample of PBMCs. CDR3 residues: CASSGDRGTEAFF. CDR3 DNA sequence: TGTGCCAGCAGCGGAGACAGGGGCACTGAAGCTTTCTTT.